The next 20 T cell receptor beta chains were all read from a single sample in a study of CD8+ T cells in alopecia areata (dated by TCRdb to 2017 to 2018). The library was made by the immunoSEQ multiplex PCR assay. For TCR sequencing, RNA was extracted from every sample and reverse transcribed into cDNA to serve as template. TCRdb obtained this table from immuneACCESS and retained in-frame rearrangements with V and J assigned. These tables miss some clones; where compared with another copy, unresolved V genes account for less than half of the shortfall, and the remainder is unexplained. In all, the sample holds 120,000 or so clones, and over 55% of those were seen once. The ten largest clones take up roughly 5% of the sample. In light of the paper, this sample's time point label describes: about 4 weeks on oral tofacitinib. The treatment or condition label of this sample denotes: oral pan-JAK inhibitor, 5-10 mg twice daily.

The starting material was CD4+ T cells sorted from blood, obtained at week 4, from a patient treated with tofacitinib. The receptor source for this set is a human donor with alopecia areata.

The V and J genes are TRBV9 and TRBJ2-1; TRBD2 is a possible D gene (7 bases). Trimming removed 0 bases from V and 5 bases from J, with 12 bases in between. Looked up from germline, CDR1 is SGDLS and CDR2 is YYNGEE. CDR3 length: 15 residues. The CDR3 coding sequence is TGTGCCAGCAGCGTAGACGGGGGGCGGAACAATGAGCAGTTCTTC. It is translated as CASSVDGGRNNEQFF.

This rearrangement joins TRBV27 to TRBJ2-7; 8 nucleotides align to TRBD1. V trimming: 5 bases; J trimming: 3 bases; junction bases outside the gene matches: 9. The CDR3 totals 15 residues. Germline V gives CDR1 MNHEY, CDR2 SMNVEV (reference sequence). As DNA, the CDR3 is TGTGCCAGCAGTGACCCGGCAGGGGGCTACTACGAGCAGTACTTC. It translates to CASSDPAGGYYEQYF.

CDR3 residues: CASSIPQGVRYGYTF. DNA of the CDR3: TGTGCCAGCAGTATCCCTCAGGGGGTACGATATGGCTACACCTTC. The chain recombines TRBV28 with TRBJ1-2, with 7 bases matching TRBD1. In germline, CDR1 is MDHEN, CDR2 SYDVKM. V shed 5 bases, J shed 5 bases, and the junction held 11 bases outside the gene matches. The CDR3 is 15 amino acids.

CDR3 bases: TGCGCCAGCAAGATGGACAGGGGTACCTACGAGCAGTACTTC. Amino acids: CASKMDRGTYEQYF. V usage is TRBV5-1 and J usage is TRBJ2-7; the match to TRBD1 covers 9 bases. Germline CDR1 is SGHRS and CDR2 is YFSETQ. This CDR3 has 14 amino acids. The ends lost 6 bases at V and 2 bases at J; junction bases unmatched: 6.

The CDR3: CASSLGRGPEQYF. In DNA, the CDR3 is TGTGCCAGCAGCTTAGGACGCGGACCCGAGCAGTACTTC. J is TRBJ2-7 and V is TRBV5-4; no definite D call. Deletions cut 2 bases from V and 6 bases from J, with 12 bases between. CDR3 length: 13 residues. Looked up from germline, CDR1 is SGHNT and CDR2 is YYREEE (reference sequence). Full variable domain (rest looked up from reference TRBV5-4 and TRBJ2-7): ETGVTQSPTHLIKTRGQQVTLRCSSQSGHNTVSWYQQALGQGPQFIFQYYREEENGRGNFPPRFSGLQFPNYSSELNVNALELDDSALYLCASSLGRGPEQYFGPGTRLTVT.

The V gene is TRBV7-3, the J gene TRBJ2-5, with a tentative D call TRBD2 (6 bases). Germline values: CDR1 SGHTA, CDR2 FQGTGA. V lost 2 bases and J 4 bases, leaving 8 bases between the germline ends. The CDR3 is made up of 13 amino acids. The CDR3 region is CASSLFSGETQYF. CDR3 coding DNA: TGTGCCAGCAGCTTATTTAGCGGAGAGACCCAGTACTTC. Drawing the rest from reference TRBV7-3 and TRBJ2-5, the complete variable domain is GAGVSQTPSNKVTEKGKYVELRCDPISGHTALYWYRQSLGQGPEFLIYFQGTGAADDSGLPNDRFFAVRPEGSVSTLKIQRTERGDSAVYLCASSLFSGETQYFGPGTRLLVL.

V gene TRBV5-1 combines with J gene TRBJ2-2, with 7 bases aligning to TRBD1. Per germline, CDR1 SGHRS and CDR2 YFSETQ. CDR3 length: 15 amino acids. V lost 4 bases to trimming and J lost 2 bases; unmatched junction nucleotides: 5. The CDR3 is CASSPAGGNTGELFF. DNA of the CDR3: TGCGCCAGCAGCCCAGCAGGGGGAAACACCGGGGAGCTGTTTTTT.

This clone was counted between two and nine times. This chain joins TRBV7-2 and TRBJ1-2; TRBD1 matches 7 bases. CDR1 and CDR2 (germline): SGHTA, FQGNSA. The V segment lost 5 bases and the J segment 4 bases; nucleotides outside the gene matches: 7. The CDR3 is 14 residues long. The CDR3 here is CASSRAGTVYGYTF. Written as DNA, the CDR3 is TGTGCCAGCAGCCGAGCCGGGACAGTCTATGGCTACACCTTC.

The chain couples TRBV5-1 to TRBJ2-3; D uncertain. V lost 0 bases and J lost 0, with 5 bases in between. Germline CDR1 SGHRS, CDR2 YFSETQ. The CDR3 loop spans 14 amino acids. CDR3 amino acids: CASSLEVSTDTQYF. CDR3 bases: TGCGCCAGCAGCTTGGAAGTTAGCACAGATACGCAGTATTTT. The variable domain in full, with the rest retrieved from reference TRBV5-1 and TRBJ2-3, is KAGVTQTPRYLIKTRGQQVTLSCSPISGHRSVSWYQQTPGQGLQFLFEYFSETQRNKGNFPGRFSGRQFSNSRSEMNVSTLELGDSALYLCASSLEVSTDTQYFGPGTRLTVL.

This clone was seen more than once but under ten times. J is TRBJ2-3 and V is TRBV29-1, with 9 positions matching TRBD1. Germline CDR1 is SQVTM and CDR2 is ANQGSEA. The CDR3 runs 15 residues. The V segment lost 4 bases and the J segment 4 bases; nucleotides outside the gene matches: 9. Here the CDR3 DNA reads TGCAGCGTTGTTGGGACAGGGAAGGGGGCAGATACGCAGTATTTT. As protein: CSVVGTGKGADTQYF.

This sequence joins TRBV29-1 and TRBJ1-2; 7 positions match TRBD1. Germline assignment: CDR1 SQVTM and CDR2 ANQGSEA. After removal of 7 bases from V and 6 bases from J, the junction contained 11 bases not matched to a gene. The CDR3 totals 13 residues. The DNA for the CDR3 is TGCAGCGCCAATTCCGGGACAGATCATGGCTACACCTTC. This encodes CSANSGTDHGYTF. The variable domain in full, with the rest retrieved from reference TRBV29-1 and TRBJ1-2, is SAVISQKPSRDICQRGTSLTIQCQVDSQVTMMFWYRQQPGQSLTLIATANQGSEATYESGFVIDKFPISRPNLTFSTLTVSNMSPEDSSIYLCSANSGTDHGYTFGSGTRLTVV.

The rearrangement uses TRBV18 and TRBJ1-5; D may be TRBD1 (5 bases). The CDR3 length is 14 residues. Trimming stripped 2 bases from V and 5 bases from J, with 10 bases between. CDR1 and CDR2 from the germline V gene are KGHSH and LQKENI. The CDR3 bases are TGTGCCAGCTCACCAGAGGCAGGGCATCAGCCCCAGCATTTT. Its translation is CASSPEAGHQPQHF.

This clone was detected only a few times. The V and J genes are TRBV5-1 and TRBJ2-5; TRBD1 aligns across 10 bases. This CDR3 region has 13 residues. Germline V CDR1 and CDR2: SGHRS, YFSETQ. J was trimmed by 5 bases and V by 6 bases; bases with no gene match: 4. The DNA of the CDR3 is TGCGCCAGCAATTTGGGACAGGGGGAGACCCAGTACTTC. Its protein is CASNLGQGETQYF.

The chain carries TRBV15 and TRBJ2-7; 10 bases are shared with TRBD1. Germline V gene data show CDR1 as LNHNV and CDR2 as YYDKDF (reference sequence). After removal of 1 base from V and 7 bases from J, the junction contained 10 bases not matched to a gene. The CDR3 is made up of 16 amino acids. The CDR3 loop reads CATSRGRGTGVYEQYF. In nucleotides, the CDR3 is TGTGCCACCAGCAGAGGAAGAGGGACAGGGGTTTATGAGCAGTACTTC.

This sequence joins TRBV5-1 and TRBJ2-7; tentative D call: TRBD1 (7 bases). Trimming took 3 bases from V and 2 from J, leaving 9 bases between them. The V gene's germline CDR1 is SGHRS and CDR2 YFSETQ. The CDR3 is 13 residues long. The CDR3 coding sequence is TGCGCCAGCAGCTCCAGGGGGGCCTACGAGCAGTACTTC. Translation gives CASSSRGAYEQYF.

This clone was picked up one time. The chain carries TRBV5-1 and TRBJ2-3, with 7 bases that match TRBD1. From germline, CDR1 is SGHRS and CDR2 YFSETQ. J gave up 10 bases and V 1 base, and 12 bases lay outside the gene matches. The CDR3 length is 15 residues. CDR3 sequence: CASSLQDRSLSSQYF. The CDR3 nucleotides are TGCGCCAGCAGCTTGCAGGACAGGTCGCTGTCTTCGCAGTATTTT.

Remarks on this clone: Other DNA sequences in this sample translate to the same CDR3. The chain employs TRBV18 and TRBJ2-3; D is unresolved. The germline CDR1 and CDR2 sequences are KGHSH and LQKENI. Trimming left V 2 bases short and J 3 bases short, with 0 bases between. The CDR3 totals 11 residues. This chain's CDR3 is CASSPTDTQYF. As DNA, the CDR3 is TGTGCCAGCTCACCAACAGATACGCAGTATTTT.

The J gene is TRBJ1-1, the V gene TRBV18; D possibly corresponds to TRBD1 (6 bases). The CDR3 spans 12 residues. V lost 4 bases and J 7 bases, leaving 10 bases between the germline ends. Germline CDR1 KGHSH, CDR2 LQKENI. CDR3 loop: CASSREGDEAFF. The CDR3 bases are TGTGCCAGCTCACGGGAGGGGGATGAAGCTTTCTTT.

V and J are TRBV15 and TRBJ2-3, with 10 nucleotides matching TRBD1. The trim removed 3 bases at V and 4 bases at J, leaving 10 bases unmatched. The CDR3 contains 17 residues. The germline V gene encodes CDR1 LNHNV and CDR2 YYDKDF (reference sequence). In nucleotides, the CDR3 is TGTGCCACCAGCAGCGCCCCCCCGGGACAGGGGTCAGATACGCAGTATTTT. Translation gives CATSSAPPGQGSDTQYF.

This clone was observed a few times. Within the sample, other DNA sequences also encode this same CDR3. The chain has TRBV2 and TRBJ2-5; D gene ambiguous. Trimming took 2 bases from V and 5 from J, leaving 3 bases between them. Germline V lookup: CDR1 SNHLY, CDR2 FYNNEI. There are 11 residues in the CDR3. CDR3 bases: TGTGCCAGCAGTGAATCGGAGACCCAGTACTTC. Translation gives CASSESETQYF.